This T cell receptor beta chain stems from a study of vaccination and CD4 T cells after COVID-19. Overall study context: Post-COVID specimens were obtained a median 101 days after diagnosis (range 35 to 161). Post-vaccination specimens were collected at a median of approximately 74 days following dose two (range 14 to 241). Control cultures used a CEFX viral epitope pool, an HIV-1 Nef peptide pool, or no peptide.

Treatment reported: approximately 9-day PBMC culture with coronavirus spike peptide pools or control peptides (ViraFEST assay). ViraFEST grew antigen-specific T cells using peptide pools, then sequenced TCRs. Cultured CD4+ T-cell DNA underwent Oncomine TCR Beta short-read sequencing. MiXCR was run by TCRdb on the PCR reads, yielding one entry per CDR3 protein. The table includes thousands of distinct CDR3 sequences, about 21% detected once. The CDR3 length is 14 residues. Trimming shortened V by 5 bases and J by 2 bases, and 11 bases separated the two germline ends. Germline values: CDR1 SEHNR, CDR2 FQNEAQ (reference sequence). This clonotype was found many times. Its antigen is not known.

The chain employs TRBV7-9 and TRBJ2-3, with D maybe TRBD2 (5 bases). The clonotype was recovered from a human donor who had recovered from COVID-19. The input for sequencing was CD4+ T cells from blood, cultured in vitro, taken after SARS-CoV-2 vaccination. The CDR3 DNA reads as TGTGCCAGCAGCATAGACGGGAACACAGATACGCAGTATTTT. Translation: CASSIDGNTDTQYF.